The next 10 T cell receptor beta chains were all read from a single sample in a study of tumor-infiltrating lymphocytes in primary liver carcinoma. TCR beta cDNA was made from roughly 500 ng total RNA with a constant-region primer. It was through three nested multiplex PCR rounds of slightly modified ARM-PCR that TCR beta libraries arose. Investigators reported that the first two PCR rounds, at 10 to 11 cycles each, used TRBV1-TRBV30 forward primers with a C-beta reverse primer. In TCRdb, the multiplex PCR reads were re-called with MiXCR into one record per CDR3 protein. This sample carries more than 100,000 distinct CDR3 sequences, roughly 69% of them seen once, and the ten largest clones take 7% to 10%. Both RNA and DNA were isolated together from around 20-30 mg of bulk tissue that had not been sorted. Sequencing was performed on liver tumor tissue from sampling region 1. The subset denotes: tumor region T1, superior pole. All receptors derive from a woman in her sixties or seventies with primary liver carcinoma and hepatitis B virus infection.

The chain couples TRBV11-2 to TRBJ1-1, with 9 bases identical to TRBD1. The CDR3 extends over 15 amino acids. V gave up 8 bases and J gave up 5 bases; unmatched junction bases: 12. Per germline, CDR1 SGHAT and CDR2 FQNNGV. The CDR3 nucleotides read TGTGCCAGCGCGTGGGACAGGGAGTCCGGAACTGAAGCTTTCTTT. Translating it yields CASAWDRESGTEAFF. Drawing the rest from reference TRBV11-2 and TRBJ1-1, the complete variable domain is EAGVAQSPRYKIIEKRQSVAFWCNPISGHATLYWYQQILGQGPKLLIQFQNNGVVDDSQLPKDRFSAERLKGVDSTLKIQPAKLEDSAVYLCASAWDRESGTEAFFGQGTRLTVV.

As for this clonotype: Its ends do not fully match the called genes, so a read error is possible. The chain joins TRBV11-2 to TRBJ1-1; D is ambiguous. Germline CDR1 SGHAT, CDR2 FQNNGV. This CDR3 region has 13 residues. The CDR3 coding sequence is TGTGCCGGCAGCCTAAAGAGGTCTTCCGAAGCTTTCTTT. It is translated as CAGSLKRSSEAFF.

A note on this clonotype: Sequence at one end of the junction differs from germline and may be a read error. The gene calls are TRBV29-1 and TRBJ2-7, with 10 bases aligning to TRBD1. CDR3 size: 14 residues. Germline lookup yields CDR1 SQVTM and CDR2 ANQGSEA. The DNA of the CDR3 is TGCGGCGTTGCGGGGACAGGGGCAACATACGAGCACTACTTC. Translated, it gives CGVAGTGATYEHYF.

This clonotype occurred many times. The chain links TRBV28 to TRBJ2-3, with D hard to call. The CDR3 has 17 residues. V lost 3 bases to trimming and J lost 4 bases, with 20 bases between them. CDR1 MDHEN and CDR2 SYDVKM come from the germline V gene. DNA for the CDR3: TGTGCCAGCAGTTTCCTAAGCTTAAAGGTGGCCCCAGATACGCAGTATTTT. Encoded protein: CASSFLSLKVAPDTQYF.

The chain is built from TRBV30 and TRBJ2-1; TRBD2 matches 12 bases. The CDR3 is 15 residues long. Germline loops: CDR1 GTSNPN, CDR2 SVGIG (reference sequence). Trimming at V came to 1 base and at J to 4 bases, leaving 2 bases not matched to a gene. CDR3 nucleotides: TGTGCCTGGAGTGAGGGACTAGCGGGTTACAATGAGCAGTTCTTC. It translates to CAWSEGLAGYNEQFF.

Worth noting for this clonotype: A read error may produce the germline difference seen at one junction end. The rearrangement uses TRBV18 and TRBJ2-7, with 10 bases aligning to TRBD2. This CDR3 has 15 residues. Germline V gene lookup returns CDR1 KGHSH and CDR2 LQKENI. The CDR3 region has the DNA TGTACCAGCTCACCACCCAGCGGGAGGGCCAGCGAGCAGTACTTC. Amino acid sequence: CTSSPPSGRASEQYF.

Worth noting for this clonotype: Since a much larger clone is just one base distant, this may be a read error. In DNA form, the CDR3 reads TGTGCCAGCAGTTGGTCGGGGGTAGACACTGATGCTTTCTTT. Encoded protein: CASSWSGVDTDAFF. The chain couples TRBV6-6 to TRBJ1-1; TRBD1 might be the D (5 bases). CDR3 length equals 14 residues. Germline-derived CDR1 and CDR2 are MNHNY and SVGAGI (reference sequence).

The genes are TRBV11-2 and TRBJ2-4, with 9 bases fitting TRBD1. This CDR3 has 16 amino acids. Unmatched junction bases numbered 18, after V lost 3 bases and J lost 15 bases. Germline CDR1 SGHAT, CDR2 FQNNGV. The DNA for the CDR3 is TGTGCCAGCAGCTTTAGCGTCCTCAGGACAGGGGTCGTCTCGTACTTC. Its protein product is CASSFSVLRTGVVSYF.

Details on this clonotype: The junction departs from germline at one end; a sequencing error may be responsible. The CDR3 sequence: CAGSSSTRGHTGELFF. In DNA form, the CDR3 reads TGTGCCGGCAGCTCCTCGACACGGGGCCACACCGGGGAGCTGTTTTTT. The rearrangement joins TRBV7-8 to TRBJ2-2; D possibly matches TRBD1 or TRBD2 (5 bases each). The CDR3 has 16 residues. Germline-derived CDR1 and CDR2 are SGHVS and FQNEAQ.

As for this clonotype: Without the conserved terminal phenylalanine or tryptophan, this CDR3 likely stems from a read error. The J gene is TRBJ1-3, the V gene TRBV12-3 or TRBV12-4; D remains unclear. This CDR3 region has 12 residues. V was cut by 4 bases and J by 2 bases, with 3 bases left in between. CDR3 in amino acids: CASSSPGNTIYS. The CDR3 DNA is TGTGCCAGCAGTTCCCCTGGAAACACCATATATTCT.